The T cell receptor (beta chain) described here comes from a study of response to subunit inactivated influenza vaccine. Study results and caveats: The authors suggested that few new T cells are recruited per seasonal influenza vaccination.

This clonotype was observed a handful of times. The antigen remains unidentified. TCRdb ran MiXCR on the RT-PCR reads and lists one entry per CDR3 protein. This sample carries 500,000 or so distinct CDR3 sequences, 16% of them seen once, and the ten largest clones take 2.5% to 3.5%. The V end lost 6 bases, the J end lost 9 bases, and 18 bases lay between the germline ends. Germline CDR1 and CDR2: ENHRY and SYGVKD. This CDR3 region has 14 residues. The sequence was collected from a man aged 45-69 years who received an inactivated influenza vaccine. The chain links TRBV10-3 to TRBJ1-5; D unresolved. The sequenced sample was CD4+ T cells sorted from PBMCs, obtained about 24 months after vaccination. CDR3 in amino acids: CAISEMGREGPQHF. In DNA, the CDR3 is TGTGCCATCAGCGAAATGGGGAGAGAGGGGCCCCAGCATTTT.